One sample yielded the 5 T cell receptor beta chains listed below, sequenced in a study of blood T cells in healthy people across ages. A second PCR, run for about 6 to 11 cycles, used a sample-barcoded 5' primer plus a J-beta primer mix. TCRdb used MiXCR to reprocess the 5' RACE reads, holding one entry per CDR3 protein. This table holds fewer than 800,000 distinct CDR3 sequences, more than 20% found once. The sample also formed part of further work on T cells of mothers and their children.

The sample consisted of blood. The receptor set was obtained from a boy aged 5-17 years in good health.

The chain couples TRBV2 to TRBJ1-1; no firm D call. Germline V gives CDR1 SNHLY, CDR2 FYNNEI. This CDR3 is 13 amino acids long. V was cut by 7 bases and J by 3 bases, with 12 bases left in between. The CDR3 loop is CASNPSRDTEAFF. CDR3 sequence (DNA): TGTGCCAGCAACCCCTCTAGGGACACTGAAGCTTTCTTT.

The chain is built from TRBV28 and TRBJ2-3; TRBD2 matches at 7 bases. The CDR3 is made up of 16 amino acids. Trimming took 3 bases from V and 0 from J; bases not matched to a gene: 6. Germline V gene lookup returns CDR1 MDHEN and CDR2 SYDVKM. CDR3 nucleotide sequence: TGTGCCAGCAGTTTTCTAAGCGGGGATAGCACAGATACGCAGTATTTT. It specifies CASSFLSGDSTDTQYF.

The CDR3 loop is CATSDHSNQPQHF. Here the CDR3 DNA reads TGTGCCACCAGTGACCATAGCAATCAGCCCCAGCATTTT. J is TRBJ1-5 and V is TRBV24-1; D ambiguous. The V gene's germline CDR1 is KGHDR and CDR2 SFDVKD. V lost 4 bases to trimming and J lost 0 bases, with 3 bases between them. The CDR3 has 13 amino acids.

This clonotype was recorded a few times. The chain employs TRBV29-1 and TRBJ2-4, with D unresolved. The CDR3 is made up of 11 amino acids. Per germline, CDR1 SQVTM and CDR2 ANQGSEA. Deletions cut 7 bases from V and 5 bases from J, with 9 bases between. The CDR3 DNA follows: TGCAGCGGCGTGATCGAAAACATTCAGTACTTC. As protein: CSGVIENIQYF.

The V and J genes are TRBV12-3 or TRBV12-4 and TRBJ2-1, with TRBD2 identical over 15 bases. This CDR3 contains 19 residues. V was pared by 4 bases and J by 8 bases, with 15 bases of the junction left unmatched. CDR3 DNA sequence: TGTGCCAGCAGTTATTCGGGACTAGCGGGGGGCATAAAGGTCGATGAGCAGTTCTTC. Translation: CASSYSGLAGGIKVDEQFF.